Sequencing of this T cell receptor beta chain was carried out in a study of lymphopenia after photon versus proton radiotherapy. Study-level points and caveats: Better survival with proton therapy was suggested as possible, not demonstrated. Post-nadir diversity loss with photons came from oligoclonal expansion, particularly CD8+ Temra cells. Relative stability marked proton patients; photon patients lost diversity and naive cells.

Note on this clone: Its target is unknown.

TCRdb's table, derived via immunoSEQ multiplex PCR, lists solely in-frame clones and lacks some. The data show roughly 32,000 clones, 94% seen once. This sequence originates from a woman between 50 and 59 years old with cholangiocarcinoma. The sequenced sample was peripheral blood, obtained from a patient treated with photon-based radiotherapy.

The CDR3: CASTPGQGKGGYTF. The CDR3 DNA reads TGTGCCAGCACCCCAGGGCAGGGAAAAGGCGGCTACACCTTC. V gene TRBV6-6 combines with J gene TRBJ1-2; D possibly corresponds to TRBD1 (5 bases). The CDR3 consists of 14 residues. Germline CDR1 MNHNY, CDR2 SVGAGI (reference sequence). The V and J ends lost 7 bases and 8 bases respectively, with 20 bases between them.